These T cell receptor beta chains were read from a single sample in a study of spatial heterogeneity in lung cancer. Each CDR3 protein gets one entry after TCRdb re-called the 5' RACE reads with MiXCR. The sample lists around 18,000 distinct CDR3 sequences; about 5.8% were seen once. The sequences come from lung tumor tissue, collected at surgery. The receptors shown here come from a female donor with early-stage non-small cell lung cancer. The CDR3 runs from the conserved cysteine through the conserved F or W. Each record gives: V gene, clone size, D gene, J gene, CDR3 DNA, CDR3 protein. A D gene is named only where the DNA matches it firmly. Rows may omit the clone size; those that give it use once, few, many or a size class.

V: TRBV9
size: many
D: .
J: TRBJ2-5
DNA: TGTGCCAGCAGCGTACGGGGGAACCAAGAGACCCAGTACTTC
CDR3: CASSVRGNQETQYF

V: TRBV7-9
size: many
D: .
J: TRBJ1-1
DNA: TGTGCCAGCCGCGGACAAAGTATGAACACTGAAGCTTTCTTT
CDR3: CASRGQSMNTEAFF

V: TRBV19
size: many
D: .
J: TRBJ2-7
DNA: TGTGCCAGTTCCTGGGAGGGGGCTAAAGACGAGCAGTACTTC
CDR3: CASSWEGAKDEQYF

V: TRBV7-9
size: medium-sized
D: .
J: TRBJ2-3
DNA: TGTGCCAGCGGTAACACAGATACGCAGTATTTT
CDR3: CASGNTDTQYF

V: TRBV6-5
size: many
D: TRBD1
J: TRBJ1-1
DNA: TGTGCCAGCAGTTCCCCTCACCGACAGGGGAACGAAGCTTTCTTT
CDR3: CASSSPHRQGNEAFF

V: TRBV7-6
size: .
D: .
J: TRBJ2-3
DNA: TGTGCCAGCAGCTTCCCCGATGCGTCGCATACGCAGTATTTT
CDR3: CASSFPDASHTQYF

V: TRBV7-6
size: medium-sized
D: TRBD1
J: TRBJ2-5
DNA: TGTGCCAGCAGCTCCCCCCGGCAGGGGGTGACGCAAGAGACCCAGTACTTC
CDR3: CASSSPRQGVTQETQYF

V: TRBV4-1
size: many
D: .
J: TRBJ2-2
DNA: TGCGCCAGCAGCCAAGGACAGCATTTCGCCGGGGAGCTGTTTTTT
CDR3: CASSQGQHFAGELFF

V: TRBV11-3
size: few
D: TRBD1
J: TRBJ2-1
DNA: TGTGCCAGCAGCCGACAGGGGGGCTACAATGAGCAGTTCTTC
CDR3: CASSRQGGYNEQFF

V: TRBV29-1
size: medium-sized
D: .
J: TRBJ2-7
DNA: TGCAGCGCAGCCCGAGGGCGCTACGAGCAGTACTTC
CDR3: CSAARGRYEQYF

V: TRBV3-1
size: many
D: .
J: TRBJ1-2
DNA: TGTGCCAGCAGCGAGGCTAACTATGGCTACACCTTC
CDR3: CASSEANYGYTF

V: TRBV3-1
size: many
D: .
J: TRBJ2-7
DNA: TGTGCCAGCAGCCTTGGAGGGACAGCCTACGAGCAGTACTTC
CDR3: CASSLGGTAYEQYF

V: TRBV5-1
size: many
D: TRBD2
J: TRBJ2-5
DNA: TGCGCCAGCAGCTTGAGCCAGCTAGCGGGAGAGACCCAGTACTTC
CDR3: CASSLSQLAGETQYF

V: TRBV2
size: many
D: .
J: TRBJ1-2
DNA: TGTGCCAGCAGTGAAGAGATGGTAACCAGAGACACCTTC
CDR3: CASSEEMVTRDTF

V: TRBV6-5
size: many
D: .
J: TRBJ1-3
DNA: TGTGCCAGCAGCCCCAGAGGCTCCTCTGGAAACACCATATATTTT
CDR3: CASSPRGSSGNTIYF

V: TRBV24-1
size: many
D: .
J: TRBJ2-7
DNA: TGTGCCACCTCCTACGAGCAGTACTTC
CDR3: CATSYEQYF

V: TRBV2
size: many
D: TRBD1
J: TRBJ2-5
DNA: TGTGCCAGCAGCTCCGGCGACAGGGGGCTGGAGACCCAGTACTTC
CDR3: CASSSGDRGLETQYF

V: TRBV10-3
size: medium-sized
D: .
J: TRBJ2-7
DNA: TGTGCCATCAGTGGGGGGAGAGGTTACGAGCAGTACTTC
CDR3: CAISGGRGYEQYF

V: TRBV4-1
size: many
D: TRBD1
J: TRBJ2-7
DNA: TGCGCCAGCAGCCAGGACCGGGACAGGGGAACCTACGAGCAGTACTTC
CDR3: CASSQDRDRGTYEQYF

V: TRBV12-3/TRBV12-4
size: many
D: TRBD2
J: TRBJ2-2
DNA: TGTGCCAGCAGAAGCGGGACGAACACCGGGGAGCTGTTTTTT
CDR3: CASRSGTNTGELFF

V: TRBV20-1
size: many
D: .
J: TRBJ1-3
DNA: TGCAGTGCTAGAGCGCCTGTGGACTTCGCTGGAAACACCATATATTTT
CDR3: CSARAPVDFAGNTIYF

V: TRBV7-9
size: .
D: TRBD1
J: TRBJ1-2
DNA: TGTGCCAGCAGCCCGACAGGGGCGGAGGGCTACACCTTC
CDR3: CASSPTGAEGYTF

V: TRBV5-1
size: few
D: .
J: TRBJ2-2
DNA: TGCGCCAGCAGCTCGGGAGACCCAACCCCCGGGGAGCTGTTTTTT
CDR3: CASSSGDPTPGELFF

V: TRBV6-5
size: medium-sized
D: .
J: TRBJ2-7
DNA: TGTGCCAGCAGTTACTCGAAGGGGACCTTCCGCGAGCAGTACTTC
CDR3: CASSYSKGTFREQYF

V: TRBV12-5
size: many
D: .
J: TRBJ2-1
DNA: TGTGCTAGTGGGACGTGGGCGGGACGAGACAATGAGCAGTTCTTC
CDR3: CASGTWAGRDNEQFF

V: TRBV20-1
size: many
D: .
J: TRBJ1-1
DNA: TGCAGTGCTAGAGATATGGGGTTCACTGAAGCTTTCTTT
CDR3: CSARDMGFTEAFF

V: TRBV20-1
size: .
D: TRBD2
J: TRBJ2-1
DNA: TGCAGTGCTCCTGAGCCACTAGCGGGAGTTCATGAGCAGTTCTTC
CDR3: CSAPEPLAGVHEQFF

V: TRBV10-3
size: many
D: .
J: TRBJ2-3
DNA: TGTGCCATCACAGACGGGCGGAGCACAGATACGCAGTATTTT
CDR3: CAITDGRSTDTQYF

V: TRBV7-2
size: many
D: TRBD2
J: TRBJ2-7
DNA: TGTGCCAGCAGCCGAGGACTAGCGTCGGGGGAGCAGTACTTC
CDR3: CASSRGLASGEQYF

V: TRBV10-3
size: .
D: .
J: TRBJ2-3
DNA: TGTGCCATCAGTGAGTTGACGGGAGTCAGCACAGATACGCAGTATTTT
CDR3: CAISELTGVSTDTQYF

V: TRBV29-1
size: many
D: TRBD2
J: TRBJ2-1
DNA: TGCAGCGTTGAATTCTTCTCTAGCGGACTTTACAATGAGCAGTTCTTC
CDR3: CSVEFFSSGLYNEQFF

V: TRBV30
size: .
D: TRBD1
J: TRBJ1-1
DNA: TGTGCCTGGAGTGAGGACAGGGTAGTAGTAACGGCTTTCTTT
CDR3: CAWSEDRVVVTAFF

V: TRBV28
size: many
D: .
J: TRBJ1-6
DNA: TGTGCCAGCAGTCCTCTAGGAGGCTCCTATAATTCACCCCTCCACTTT
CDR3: CASSPLGGSYNSPLHF

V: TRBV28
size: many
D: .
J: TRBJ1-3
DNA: TGTGCCAGCAGTGCCCCCGGGACAACCTCTGGAAACACCATATATTTT
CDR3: CASSAPGTTSGNTIYF

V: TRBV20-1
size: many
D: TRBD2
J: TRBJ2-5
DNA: TGCAGTGCTAGACGGACTAGCGGGAGTCTACAAGAGACCCAGTACTTC
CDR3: CSARRTSGSLQETQYF

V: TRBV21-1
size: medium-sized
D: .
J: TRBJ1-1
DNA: TGTGCCAGCAGCAAAAGTAACAGCGTAAACACTGAAGCTTTCTTT
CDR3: CASSKSNSVNTEAFF

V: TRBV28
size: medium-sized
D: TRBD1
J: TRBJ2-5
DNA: TGTGCCAGCAGTTTACGGGACAGGGAAGAGACCCAGTACTTC
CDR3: CASSLRDREETQYF

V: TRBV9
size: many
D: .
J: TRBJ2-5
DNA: TGTGCCAGCAGCGCCGAGTCCCGGCGGGGAGAGACCCAGTACTTC
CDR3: CASSAESRRGETQYF

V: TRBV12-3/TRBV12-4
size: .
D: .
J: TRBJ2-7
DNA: TGTGCCAGCAGTTTGGGACCGCTTGAGCAGTACTTC
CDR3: CASSLGPLEQYF

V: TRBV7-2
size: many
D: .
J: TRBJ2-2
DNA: TGTGCCAGCAGCTTAGTTCCGGCCGGGGAGCTGTTTTTT
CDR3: CASSLVPAGELFF

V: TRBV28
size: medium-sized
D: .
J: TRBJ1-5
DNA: TGTGCCAGCAGCCCCTCTGGCCGTGATAGCAATCAGCCCCAGCATTTT
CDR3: CASSPSGRDSNQPQHF

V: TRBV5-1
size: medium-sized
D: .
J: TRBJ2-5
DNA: TGCGCCAGCAGCTTGGCCCTTACAGGGAAAGAGACCCAGTACTTC
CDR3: CASSLALTGKETQYF

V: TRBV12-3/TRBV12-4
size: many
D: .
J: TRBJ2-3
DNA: TGTGCCAGCAGTCCGCCCGCTAGGGGGGCAGATACGCAGTATTTT
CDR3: CASSPPARGADTQYF

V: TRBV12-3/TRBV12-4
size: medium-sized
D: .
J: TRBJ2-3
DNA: TGTGCCAGCAGTTTTGGTCTAGGGAGCACAGATACGCAGTATTTT
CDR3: CASSFGLGSTDTQYF

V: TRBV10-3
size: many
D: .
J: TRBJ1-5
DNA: TGTGCCATCAGCGATAGCAATCAGCCCCAGCATTTT
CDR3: CAISDSNQPQHF

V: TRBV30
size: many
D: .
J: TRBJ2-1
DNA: TGTGCCCGAGCGAATGAGCAGTTCTTC
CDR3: CARANEQFF

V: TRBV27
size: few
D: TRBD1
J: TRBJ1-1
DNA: TGTGCCAGCAGTCACGGACAGGGAAGTGAAGCTTTCTTT
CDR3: CASSHGQGSEAFF

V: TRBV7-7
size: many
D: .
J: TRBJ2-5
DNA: TGTGCTAGCAGCTTGGGAATTTTGGAGACCCAGTACTTC
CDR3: CASSLGILETQYF

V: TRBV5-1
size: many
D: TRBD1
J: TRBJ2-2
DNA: TGCGCCAGCAGAACAGGGGCCCACACCGGGGAGCTGTTTTTT
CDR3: CASRTGAHTGELFF